This T cell receptor (beta chain) was obtained from a study of T cell responses to AZD1222 COVID-19 vaccine. General study points: None of the repertoires were sampled until the peak T cell response had passed. Donor demographics were predominantly white British with a female majority; clonal diversity may be underestimated. Reports indicate that nearly half of spike-specific TCRs are directed at unmutated variant regions. Increases in Spike-specific TCR breadth and depth were seen after two AZD1222 doses.

The CDR3 contains 16 residues. The germline V gene encodes CDR1 SGHRS and CDR2 YFSETQ. V gave up 4 bases and J gave up 9 bases; unmatched junction bases: 14. Remarks on this clone: Its antigen is as yet unknown.

Data came from immunoSEQ multiplex PCR; TCRdb stores just in-frame clones and leaves some out. The sample has tens of thousands of clones; approximately 90% are singletons. The chain recombines TRBV5-1 with TRBJ2-1; 9 nucleotides agree with TRBD2. The sequenced sample was peripheral blood, obtained 28 days after the second AZD1222 dose. The receptor was derived from an adult who received the AZD1222 COVID-19 vaccine. The CDR3 is CASSALIGVAGAEQFF. The CDR3, as DNA: TGCGCCAGCAGCGCCCTGATCGGGGTAGCGGGAGCTGAGCAGTTCTTC. Full variable domain (remainder filled in from reference TRBV5-1 and TRBJ2-1): KAGVTQTPRYLIKTRGQQVTLSCSPISGHRSVSWYQQTPGQGLQFLFEYFSETQRNKGNFPGRFSGRQFSNSRSEMNVSTLELGDSALYLCASSALIGVAGAEQFFGPGTRLTVL.